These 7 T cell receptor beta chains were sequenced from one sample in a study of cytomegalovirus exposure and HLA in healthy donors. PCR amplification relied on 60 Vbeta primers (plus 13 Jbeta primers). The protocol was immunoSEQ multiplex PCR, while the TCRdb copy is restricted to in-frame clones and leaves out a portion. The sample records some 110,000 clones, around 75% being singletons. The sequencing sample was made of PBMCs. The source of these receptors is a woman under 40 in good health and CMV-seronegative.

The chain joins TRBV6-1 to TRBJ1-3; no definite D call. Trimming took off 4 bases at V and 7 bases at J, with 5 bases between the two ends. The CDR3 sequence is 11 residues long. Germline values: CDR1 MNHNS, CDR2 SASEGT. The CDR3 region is CASSVLNTIYF. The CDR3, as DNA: TGTGCCAGCAGTGTTCTCAACACCATATATTTT.

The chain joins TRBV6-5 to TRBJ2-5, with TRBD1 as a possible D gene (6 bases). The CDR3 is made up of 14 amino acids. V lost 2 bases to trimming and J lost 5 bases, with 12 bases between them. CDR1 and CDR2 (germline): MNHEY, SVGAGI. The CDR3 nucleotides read TGTGCCAGCAGTTACGGTGGGACAAAGGAGACCCAGTACTTC. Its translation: CASSYGGTKETQYF.

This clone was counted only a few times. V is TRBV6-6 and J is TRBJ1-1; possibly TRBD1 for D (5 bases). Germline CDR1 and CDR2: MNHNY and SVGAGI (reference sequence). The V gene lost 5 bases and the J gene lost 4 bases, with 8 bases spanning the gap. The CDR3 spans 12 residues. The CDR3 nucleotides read TGTGCCAGCAGTCCCCAGGGCACTGAAGCTTTCTTT. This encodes CASSPQGTEAFF.

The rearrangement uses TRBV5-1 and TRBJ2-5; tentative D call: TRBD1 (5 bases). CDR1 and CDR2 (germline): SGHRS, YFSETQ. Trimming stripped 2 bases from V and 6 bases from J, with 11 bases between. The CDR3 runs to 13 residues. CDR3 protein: CASSFTQGKTQYF. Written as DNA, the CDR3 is TGCGCCAGCAGCTTCACCCAGGGAAAGACCCAGTACTTC.

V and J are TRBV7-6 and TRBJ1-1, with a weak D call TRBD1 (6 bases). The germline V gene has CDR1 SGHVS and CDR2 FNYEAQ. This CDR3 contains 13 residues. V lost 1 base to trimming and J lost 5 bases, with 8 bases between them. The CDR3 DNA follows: TGTGCCAGCAGCTTAGGGCAGGGGACTGAAGCTTTCTTT. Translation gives CASSLGQGTEAFF.

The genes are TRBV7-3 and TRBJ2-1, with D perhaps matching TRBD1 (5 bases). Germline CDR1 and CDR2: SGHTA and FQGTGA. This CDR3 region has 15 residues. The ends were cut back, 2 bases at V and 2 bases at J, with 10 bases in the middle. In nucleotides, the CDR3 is TGTGCCAGCAGCTTAGACAGTCGTACCTACAATGAGCAGTTCTTC. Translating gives CASSLDSRTYNEQFF.

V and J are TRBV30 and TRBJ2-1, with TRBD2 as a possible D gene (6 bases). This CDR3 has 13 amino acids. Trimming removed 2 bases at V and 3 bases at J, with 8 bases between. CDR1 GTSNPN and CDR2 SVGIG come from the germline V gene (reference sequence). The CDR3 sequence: CAWSKDYYNEQFF. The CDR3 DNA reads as TGTGCCTGGAGTAAGGACTACTACAATGAGCAGTTCTTC.